The clone carrying this T cell receptor beta chain was observed at least ten times. Its matching antigen is unknown. This entry belongs to a study of blood T cells in healthy people across ages. Study-level results: Naive CD4+ cell counts and diversity both ran higher in long-lived than in aged donors.

CDR1 is DFQATT and CDR2 is SNEGSKA in the germline V gene (reference sequence). The CDR3 runs 12 residues. Trimming took 1 base from V and 4 from J; bases not matched to a gene: 1. With a J-beta primer mix and a sample-barcoded 5' primer, a second PCR ran roughly 6 to 11 cycles. The template-switch adaptor was a 5' adaptor with 12 random nucleotides. It tagged each cDNA molecule. Every sample produced at least 3 million CDR3-containing paired-end reads. A single record per CDR3 protein comes from TCRdb applying MiXCR to the 5' RACE reads. The sample carries over a million distinct CDR3 sequences, approximately 43% recorded once.

The chain employs TRBV20-1 and TRBJ2-7, with 7 bases matching TRBD1. Sequences were obtained from blood. The clonotype comes from a woman between 18 and 29 years old in good health. This CDR3 is CSARGDSYEQYF. The CDR3, as DNA: TGCAGTGCTAGAGGGGACAGTTACGAGCAGTACTTC.